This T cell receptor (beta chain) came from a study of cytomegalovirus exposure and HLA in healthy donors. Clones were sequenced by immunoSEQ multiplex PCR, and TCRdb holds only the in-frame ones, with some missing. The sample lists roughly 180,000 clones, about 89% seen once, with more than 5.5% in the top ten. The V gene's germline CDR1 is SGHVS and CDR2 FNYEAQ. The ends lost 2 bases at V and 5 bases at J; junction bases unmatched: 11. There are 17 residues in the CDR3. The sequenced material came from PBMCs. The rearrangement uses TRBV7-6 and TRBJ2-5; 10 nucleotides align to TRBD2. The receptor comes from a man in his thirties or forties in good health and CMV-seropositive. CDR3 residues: CASSLLAHSGRYETQYF. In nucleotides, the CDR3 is TGTGCCAGCAGCTTATTAGCTCATAGCGGGAGGTATGAGACCCAGTACTTC.